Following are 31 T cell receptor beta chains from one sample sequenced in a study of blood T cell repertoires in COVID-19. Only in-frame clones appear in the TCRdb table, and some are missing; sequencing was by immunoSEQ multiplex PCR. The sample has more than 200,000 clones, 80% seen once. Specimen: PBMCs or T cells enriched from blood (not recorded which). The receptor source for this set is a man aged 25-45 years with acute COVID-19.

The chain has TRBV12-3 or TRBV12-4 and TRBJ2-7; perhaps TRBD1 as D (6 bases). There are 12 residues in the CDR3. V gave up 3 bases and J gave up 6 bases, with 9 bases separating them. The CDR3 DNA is TGTGCCAGCAGTTTGGGGGCCGGCGAGCAGTACTTC. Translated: CASSLGAGEQYF.

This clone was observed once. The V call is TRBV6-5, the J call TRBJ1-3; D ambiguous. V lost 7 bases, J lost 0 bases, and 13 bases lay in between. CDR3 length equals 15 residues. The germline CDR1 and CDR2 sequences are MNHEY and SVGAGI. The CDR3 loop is CASTRGRLSGNTIYF. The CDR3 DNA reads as TGTGCCAGCACCCGGGGAAGGCTCTCTGGAAACACCATATATTTT.

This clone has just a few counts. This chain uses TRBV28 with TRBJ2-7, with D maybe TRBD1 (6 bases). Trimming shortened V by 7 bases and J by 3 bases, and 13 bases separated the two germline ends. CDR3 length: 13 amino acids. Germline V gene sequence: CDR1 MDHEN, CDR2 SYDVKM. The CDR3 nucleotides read TGTGCCAGCATGGCAGGACAGCTCTACGAGCAGTACTTC. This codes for CASMAGQLYEQYF.

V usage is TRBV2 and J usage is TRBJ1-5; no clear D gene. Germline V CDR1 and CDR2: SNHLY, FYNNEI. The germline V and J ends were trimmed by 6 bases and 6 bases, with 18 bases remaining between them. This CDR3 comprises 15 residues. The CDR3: CASSAPEGAGQPQHF. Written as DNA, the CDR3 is TGTGCCAGCAGCGCCCCAGAGGGCGCGGGTCAGCCCCAGCATTTT.

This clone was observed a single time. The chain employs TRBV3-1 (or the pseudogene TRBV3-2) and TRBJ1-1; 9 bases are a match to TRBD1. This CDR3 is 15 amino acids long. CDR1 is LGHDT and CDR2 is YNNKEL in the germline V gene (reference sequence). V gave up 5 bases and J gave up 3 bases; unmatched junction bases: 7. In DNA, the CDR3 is TGTGCCAGCAGCAGAACAGGGGGCGCGTACACTGAAGCTTTCTTT. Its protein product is CASSRTGGAYTEAFF.

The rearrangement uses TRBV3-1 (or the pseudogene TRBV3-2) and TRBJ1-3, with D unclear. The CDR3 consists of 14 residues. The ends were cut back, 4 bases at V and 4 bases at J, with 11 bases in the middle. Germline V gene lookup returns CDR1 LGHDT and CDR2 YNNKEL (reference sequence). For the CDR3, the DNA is TGTGCCAGCAGCCTAGCCCAAGCCGGAAACACCATATATTTT. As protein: CASSLAQAGNTIYF.

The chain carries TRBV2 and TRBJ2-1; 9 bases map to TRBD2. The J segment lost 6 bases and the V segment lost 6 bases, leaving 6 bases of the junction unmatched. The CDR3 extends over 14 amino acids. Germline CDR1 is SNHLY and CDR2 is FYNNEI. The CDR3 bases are TGTGCCAGCAGCCCGGGACTAGCCTCCAATGAGCAGTTCTTC. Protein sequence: CASSPGLASNEQFF. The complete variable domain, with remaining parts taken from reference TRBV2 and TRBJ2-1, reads EPEVTQTPSHQVTQMGQEVILRCVPISNHLYFYWYRQILGQKVEFLVSFYNNEISEKSEIFDDQFSVERPDGSNFTLKIRSTKLEDSAMYFCASSPGLASNEQFFGPGTRLTVL.

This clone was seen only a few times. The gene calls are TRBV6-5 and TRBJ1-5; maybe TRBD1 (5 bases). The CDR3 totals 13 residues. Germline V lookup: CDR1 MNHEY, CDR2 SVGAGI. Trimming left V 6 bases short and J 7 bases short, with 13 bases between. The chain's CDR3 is CASRSGYGQPQHF. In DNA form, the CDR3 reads TGTGCCAGCAGATCAGGGTACGGCCAGCCCCAGCATTTT.

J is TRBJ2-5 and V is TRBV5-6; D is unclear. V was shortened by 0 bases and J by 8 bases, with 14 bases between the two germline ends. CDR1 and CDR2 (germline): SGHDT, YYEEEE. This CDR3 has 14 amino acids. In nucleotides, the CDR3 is TGTGCCAGCAGCTTGGAACGCCCTCTAGGAACCCAGTACTTC. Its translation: CASSLERPLGTQYF.

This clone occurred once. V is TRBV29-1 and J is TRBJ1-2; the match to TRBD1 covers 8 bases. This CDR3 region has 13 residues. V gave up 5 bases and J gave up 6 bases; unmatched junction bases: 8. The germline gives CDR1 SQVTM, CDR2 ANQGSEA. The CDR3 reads CSVFSGTGNGYTF. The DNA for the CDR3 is TGCAGCGTTTTCTCCGGGACAGGCAATGGCTACACCTTC.

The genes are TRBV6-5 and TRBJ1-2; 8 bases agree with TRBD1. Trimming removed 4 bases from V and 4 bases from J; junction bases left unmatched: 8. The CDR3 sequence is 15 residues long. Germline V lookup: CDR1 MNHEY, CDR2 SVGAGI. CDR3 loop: CASSFGQGFRYGYTF. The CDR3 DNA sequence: TGTGCCAGCAGTTTTGGACAGGGATTCCGCTATGGCTACACCTTC.

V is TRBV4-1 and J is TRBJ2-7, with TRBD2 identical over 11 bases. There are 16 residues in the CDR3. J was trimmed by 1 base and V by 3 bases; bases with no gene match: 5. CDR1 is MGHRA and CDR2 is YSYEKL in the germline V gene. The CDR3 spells CASSHGTSGGSYEQYF. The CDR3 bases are TGCGCCAGCAGCCATGGAACTAGCGGGGGTTCCTACGAGCAGTACTTC.

CDR3 in DNA: TGTGCCAGTAGTATCTCAGGGGGCGGTCGGGGCACTGAAGCTTTCTTT. This translates into CASSISGGGRGTEAFF. V usage is TRBV19 and J usage is TRBJ1-1; 8 bases line up with TRBD1. The J segment lost 4 bases and the V segment lost 3 bases, leaving 10 bases of the junction unmatched. CDR3 length equals 16 residues. Per germline, CDR1 LNHDA and CDR2 SQIVND (reference sequence).

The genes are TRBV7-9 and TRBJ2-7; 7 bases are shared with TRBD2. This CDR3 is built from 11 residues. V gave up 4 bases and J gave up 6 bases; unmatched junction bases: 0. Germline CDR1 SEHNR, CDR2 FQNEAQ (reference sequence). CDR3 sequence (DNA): TGTGCCAGCAGCTGGGAGGGCGAGCAGTACTTC. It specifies CASSWEGEQYF.

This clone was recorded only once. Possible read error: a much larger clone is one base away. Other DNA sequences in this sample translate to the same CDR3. CDR3 protein: CASSGQGNQPQHF. The CDR3 DNA sequence: TGTGCCAGCAGTGGACAGGGCAATCAGCCCCAGCATTTT. The chain uses TRBV2 and TRBJ1-5; perhaps TRBD1 as D (6 bases). Germline loops: CDR1 SNHLY, CDR2 FYNNEI. The CDR3 is 13 residues long. V dropped 4 bases and J dropped 2 bases, with 6 bases sitting between them.

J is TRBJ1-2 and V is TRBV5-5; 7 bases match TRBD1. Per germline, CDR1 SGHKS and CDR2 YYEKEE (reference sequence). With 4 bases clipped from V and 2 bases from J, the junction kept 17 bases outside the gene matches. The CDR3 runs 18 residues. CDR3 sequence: CASSPNRDSPLINYGYTF. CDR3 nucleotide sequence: TGTGCCAGCAGCCCGAACCGGGACAGCCCCCTAATAAACTATGGCTACACCTTC.

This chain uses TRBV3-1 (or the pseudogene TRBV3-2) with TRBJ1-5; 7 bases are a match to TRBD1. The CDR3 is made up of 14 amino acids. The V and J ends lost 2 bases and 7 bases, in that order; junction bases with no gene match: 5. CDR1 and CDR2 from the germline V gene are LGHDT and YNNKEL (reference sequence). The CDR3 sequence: CASSQTGVRQPQHF. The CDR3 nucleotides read TGTGCCAGCAGCCAAACAGGGGTTCGGCAGCCCCAGCATTTT.

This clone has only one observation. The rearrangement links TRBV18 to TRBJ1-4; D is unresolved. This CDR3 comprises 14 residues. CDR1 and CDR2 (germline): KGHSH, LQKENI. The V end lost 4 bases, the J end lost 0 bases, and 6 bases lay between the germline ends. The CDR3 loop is CASSLQATNEKLFF. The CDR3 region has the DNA TGTGCCAGCTCACTGCAGGCAACTAATGAAAAACTGTTTTTT.

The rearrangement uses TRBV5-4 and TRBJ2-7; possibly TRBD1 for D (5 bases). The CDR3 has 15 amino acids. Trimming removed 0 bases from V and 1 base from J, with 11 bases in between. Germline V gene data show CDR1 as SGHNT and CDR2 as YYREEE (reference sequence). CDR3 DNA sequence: TGTGCCAGCAGCTTGGGGGGCCCCACGTCCTACGAGCAGTACTTC. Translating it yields CASSLGGPTSYEQYF.

The CDR3 coding sequence is TGTGCCAGTAGTATACGGGGGGGCGGGGGGGCCCAAGAGACCCAGTACTTC. Translating gives CASSIRGGGGAQETQYF. V gene TRBV19 combines with J gene TRBJ2-5; TRBD2 agrees at 9 bases. Looked up from germline, CDR1 is LNHDA and CDR2 is SQIVND (reference sequence). The CDR3 totals 17 residues. V shed 2 bases, J shed 1 base, and the junction held 8 bases outside the gene matches.

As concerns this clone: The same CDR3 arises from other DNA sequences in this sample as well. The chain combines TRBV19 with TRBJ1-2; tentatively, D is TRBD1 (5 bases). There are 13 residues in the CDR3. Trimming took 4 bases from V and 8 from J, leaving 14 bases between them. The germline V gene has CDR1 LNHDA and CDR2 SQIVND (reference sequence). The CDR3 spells CASSRTATVGYTF. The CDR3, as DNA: TGTGCCAGTAGTAGAACTGCGACAGTGGGCTACACCTTC.

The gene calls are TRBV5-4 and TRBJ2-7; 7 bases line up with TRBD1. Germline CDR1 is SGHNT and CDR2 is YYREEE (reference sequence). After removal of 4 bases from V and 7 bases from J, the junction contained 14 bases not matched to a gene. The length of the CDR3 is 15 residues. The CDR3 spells CASSKNRGLLFEQYF. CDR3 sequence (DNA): TGTGCCAGCAGCAAAAACAGGGGTCTCCTGTTTGAGCAGTACTTC. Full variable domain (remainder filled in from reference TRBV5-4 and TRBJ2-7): ETGVTQSPTHLIKTRGQQVTLRCSSQSGHNTVSWYQQALGQGPQFIFQYYREEENGRGNFPPRFSGLQFPNYSSELNVNALELDDSALYLCASSKNRGLLFEQYFGPGTRLTVT.

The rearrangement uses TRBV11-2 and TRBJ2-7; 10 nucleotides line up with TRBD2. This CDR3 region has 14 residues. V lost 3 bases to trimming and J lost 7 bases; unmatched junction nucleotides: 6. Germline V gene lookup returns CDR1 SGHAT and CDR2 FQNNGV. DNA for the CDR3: TGTGCCAGCAGCTTCAGCGGGGGGGCCGGGGAGCAGTACTTC. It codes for CASSFSGGAGEQYF. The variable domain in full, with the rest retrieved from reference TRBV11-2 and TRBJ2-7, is EAGVAQSPRYKIIEKRQSVAFWCNPISGHATLYWYQQILGQGPKLLIQFQNNGVVDDSQLPKDRFSAERLKGVDSTLKIQPAKLEDSAVYLCASSFSGGAGEQYFGPGTRLTVT.

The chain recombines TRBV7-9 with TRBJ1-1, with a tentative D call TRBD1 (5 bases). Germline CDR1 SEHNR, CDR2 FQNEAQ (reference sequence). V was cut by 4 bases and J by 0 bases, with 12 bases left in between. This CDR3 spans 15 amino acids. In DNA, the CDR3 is TGTGCCAGCAGCTCGGACATCTTCTTGAACACTGAAGCTTTCTTT. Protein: CASSSDIFLNTEAFF.

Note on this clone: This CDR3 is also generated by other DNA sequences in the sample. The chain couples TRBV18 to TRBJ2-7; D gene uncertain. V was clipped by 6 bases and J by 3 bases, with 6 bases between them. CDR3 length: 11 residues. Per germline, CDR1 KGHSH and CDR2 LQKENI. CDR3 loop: CASSTGYEQYF. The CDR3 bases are TGTGCCAGCTCGACGGGCTACGAGCAGTACTTC. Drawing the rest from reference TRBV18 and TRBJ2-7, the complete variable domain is NAGVMQNPRHLVRRRGQEARLRCSPMKGHSHVYWYRQLPEEGLKFMVYLQKENIIDESGMPKERFSAEFPKEGPSILRIQQVVRGDSAAYFCASSTGYEQYFGPGTRLTVT.

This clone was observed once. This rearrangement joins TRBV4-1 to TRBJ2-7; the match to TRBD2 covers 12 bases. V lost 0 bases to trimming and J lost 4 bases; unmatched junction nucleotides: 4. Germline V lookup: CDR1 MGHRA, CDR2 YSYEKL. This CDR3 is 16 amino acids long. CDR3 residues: CASSQDLAGGGYEQYF. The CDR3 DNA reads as TGCGCCAGCAGCCAAGATCTAGCGGGGGGGGGATACGAGCAGTACTTC.

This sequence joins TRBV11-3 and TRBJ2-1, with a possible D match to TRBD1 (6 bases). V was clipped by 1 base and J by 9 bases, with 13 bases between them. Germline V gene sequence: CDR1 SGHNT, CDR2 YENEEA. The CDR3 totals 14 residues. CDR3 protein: CASSLAPQGGEQFF. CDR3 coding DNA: TGTGCCAGCAGCTTAGCGCCACAGGGTGGTGAGCAGTTCTTC.

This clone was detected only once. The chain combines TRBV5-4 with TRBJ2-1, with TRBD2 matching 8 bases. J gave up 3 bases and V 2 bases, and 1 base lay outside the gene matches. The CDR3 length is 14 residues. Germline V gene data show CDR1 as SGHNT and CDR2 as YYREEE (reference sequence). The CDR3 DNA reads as TGTGCCAGCAGCTTCACTAGCGGCTACAATGAGCAGTTCTTC. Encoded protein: CASSFTSGYNEQFF.

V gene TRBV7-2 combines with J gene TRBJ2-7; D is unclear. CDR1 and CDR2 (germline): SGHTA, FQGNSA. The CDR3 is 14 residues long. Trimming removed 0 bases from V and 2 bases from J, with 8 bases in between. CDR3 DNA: TGTGCCAGCAGCTTAGCAGGCGGAACCTACGAGCAGTACTTC. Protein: CASSLAGGTYEQYF.

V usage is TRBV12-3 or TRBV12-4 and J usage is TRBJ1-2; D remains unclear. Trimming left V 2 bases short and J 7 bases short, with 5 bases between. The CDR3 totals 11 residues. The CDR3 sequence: CASSLFGGYTF. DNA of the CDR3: TGTGCCAGCAGTTTATTCGGTGGCTACACCTTC.

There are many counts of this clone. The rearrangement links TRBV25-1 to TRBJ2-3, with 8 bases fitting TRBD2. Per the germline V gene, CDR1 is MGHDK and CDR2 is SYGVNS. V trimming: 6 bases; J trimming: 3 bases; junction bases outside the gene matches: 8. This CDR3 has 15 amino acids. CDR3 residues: CASSPGPGGTDTQYF. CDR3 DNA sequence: TGTGCCAGCAGCCCGGGACCGGGGGGGACAGATACGCAGTATTTT.